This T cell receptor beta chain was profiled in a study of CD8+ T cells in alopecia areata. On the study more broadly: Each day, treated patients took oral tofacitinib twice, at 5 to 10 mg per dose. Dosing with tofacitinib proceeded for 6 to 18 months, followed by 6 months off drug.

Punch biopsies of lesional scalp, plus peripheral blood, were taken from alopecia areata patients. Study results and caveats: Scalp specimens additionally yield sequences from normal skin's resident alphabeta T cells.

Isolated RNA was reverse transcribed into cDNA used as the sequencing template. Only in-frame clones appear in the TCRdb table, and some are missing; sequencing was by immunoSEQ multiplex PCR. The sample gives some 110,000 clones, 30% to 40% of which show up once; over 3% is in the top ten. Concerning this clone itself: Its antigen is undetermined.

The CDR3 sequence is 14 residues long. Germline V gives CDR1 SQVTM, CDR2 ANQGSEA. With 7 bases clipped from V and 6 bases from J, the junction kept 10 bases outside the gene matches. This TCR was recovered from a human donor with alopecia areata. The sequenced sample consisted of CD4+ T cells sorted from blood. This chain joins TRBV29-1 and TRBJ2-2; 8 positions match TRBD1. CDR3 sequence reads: CSAEPDRGSGELFF. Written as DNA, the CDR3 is TGCAGCGCAGAGCCCGACAGGGGTTCCGGGGAGCTGTTTTTT.